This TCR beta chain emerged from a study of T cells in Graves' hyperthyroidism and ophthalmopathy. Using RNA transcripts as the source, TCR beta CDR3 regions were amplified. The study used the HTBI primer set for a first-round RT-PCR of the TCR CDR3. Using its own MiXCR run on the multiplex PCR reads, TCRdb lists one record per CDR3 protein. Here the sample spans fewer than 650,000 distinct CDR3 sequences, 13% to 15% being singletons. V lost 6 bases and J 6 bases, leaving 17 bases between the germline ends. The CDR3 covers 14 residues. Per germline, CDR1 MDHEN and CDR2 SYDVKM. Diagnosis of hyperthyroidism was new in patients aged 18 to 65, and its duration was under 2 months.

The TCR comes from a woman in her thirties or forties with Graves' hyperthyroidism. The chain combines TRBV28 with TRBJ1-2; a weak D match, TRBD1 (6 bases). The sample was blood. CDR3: CASSEDTGKDGYTF. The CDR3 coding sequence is TGTGCCAGCAGCGAGGATACAGGGAAGGATGGCTACACCTTC.